This TCR beta chain was obtained from a study of PD-L1 blockade in urothelial cancer. In the study overall: Patients had undergone 0 to 3 prior chemotherapy regimens.

Urothelial carcinoma in patients was locally advanced or metastatic. The V gene lost 7 bases and the J gene lost 4 bases, with 10 bases spanning the gap. This CDR3 spans 12 amino acids. Germline V gene lookup returns CDR1 MDHEN and CDR2 SYDVKM. This clone was counted only a few times. Assay used: immunoSEQ multiplex PCR; TCRdb lists only in-frame clones, some missing. The table lists 53,000 or so clones, 70% to 90% of them singletons. The sequence was collected from a man aged 55 to 70 with urothelial cancer. Here the sequenced sample was PBMCs, taken around atezolizumab (anti-PD-L1) treatment. This chain links TRBV28 with TRBJ1-1; D is uncertain. CDR3 loop: CASISQATEAFF. In DNA, the CDR3 is TGTGCCAGCATAAGTCAAGCCACTGAAGCTTTCTTT.